A single sample is the source of the 15 T cell receptor beta chains below, sequenced in a study of immune evolution from preneoplasia to lung adenocarcinoma. The assay was immunoSEQ multiplex PCR, and TCRdb's table has in-frame clones only and misses some. The sample contains some 37,000 clones, around 74% of which appear only once. Sequencing was performed on FFPE invasive lung adenocarcinoma tissue. The source is a person aged 60 to 70 with lung adenocarcinoma.

The V call is TRBV7-9, the J call TRBJ2-6; possibly TRBD1 for D (5 bases). Germline V gives CDR1 SEHNR, CDR2 FQNEAQ (reference sequence). The length of the CDR3 is 13 residues. The chain's CDR3 is CASSGPGANVLTF. Here the CDR3 DNA reads TGTGCTAGTTCAGGGCCCGGGGCCAACGTCCTGACTTTC.

V usage is TRBV5-4 and J usage is TRBJ2-7; D is perhaps TRBD2 (7 bases). Trimming stripped 4 bases from V and 6 bases from J, with 20 bases between. Germline V gene lookup returns CDR1 SGHNT and CDR2 YYREEE (reference sequence). This CDR3 region has 15 residues. CDR3 amino acids: CASSTGRGGASEQYF. In DNA, the CDR3 is TGTGCCAGCAGCACTGGGAGGGGGGGCGCGAGCGAGCAGTACTTC.

In regard to this clone: One end of the junction is discordant with germline, which a read error may explain. The CDR3 sequence: CASTLTANMNTEAFF. In DNA form, the CDR3 reads TGCGCCAGCACCTTGACGGCGAATATGAACACTGAAGCTTTCTTT. The chain has TRBV5-1 and TRBJ1-1; D is unclear. This CDR3 has 15 amino acids. CDR1 SGHRS and CDR2 YFSETQ come from the germline V gene.

The chain employs TRBV5-1 and TRBJ2-7; 10 positions agree with TRBD2. The ends lost 0 bases at V and 4 bases at J; junction bases unmatched: 4. CDR3 length equals 15 residues. CDR1 is SGHRS and CDR2 is YFSETQ in the germline V gene. The CDR3 DNA is TGCGCCAGCAGCTTGGAACCAGCGGGAGGGTACGAGCAGTACTTC. Protein: CASSLEPAGGYEQYF.

As to this clone: The junction does not match germline at one end; this may be a read error. The genes are TRBV18 and TRBJ1-3; weak D call: TRBD1 (6 bases). In germline, CDR1 is KGHSH, CDR2 LQKENI. This CDR3 has 15 residues. This chain's CDR3 is CTSSQAGTPGNTIYF. The CDR3 region has the DNA TGTACCAGCTCGCAAGCCGGGACACCAGGAAACACCATATATTTT.

V is TRBV7-2 and J is TRBJ2-6; D is perhaps TRBD1 (6 bases). The CDR3 is made up of 18 amino acids. Between the trimmed V and J ends, which lost 1 base and 0 bases, there was a span of 13 bases. Germline-derived CDR1 and CDR2 are SGHTA and FQGNSA. The CDR3 is CASSLVGTTSSGANVLTF. The CDR3 nucleotides read TGTGCCAGCAGCTTAGTAGGGACAACATCCTCTGGGGCCAACGTCCTGACTTTC.

The chain joins TRBV30 to TRBJ2-1; D tentatively fits TRBD1 or TRBD2 (5 bases each). The V and J ends lost 0 bases and 3 bases respectively, with 15 bases between them. CDR1 and CDR2 from the germline V gene are GTSNPN and SVGIG (reference sequence). The CDR3 is 16 amino acids. The CDR3 is CAWSVPHRGYYNEQFF. Here the CDR3 DNA reads TGTGCCTGGAGTGTACCCCATCGGGGCTACTACAATGAGCAGTTCTTC. The whole variable domain, filled in from reference TRBV30 and TRBJ2-1, reads SQTIHQWPATLVQPVGSPLSLECTVEGTSNPNLYWYRQAAGRGLQLLFYSVGIGQISSEVPQNLSASRPQDRQFILSSKKLLLSDSGFYLCAWSVPHRGYYNEQFFGPGTRLTVL.

V usage is TRBV9 and J usage is TRBJ1-1; D unresolved. Trimming removed 4 bases from V and 7 bases from J, with 14 bases in between. Looked up from germline, CDR1 is SGDLS and CDR2 is YYNGEE. The CDR3 runs 13 residues. CDR3 protein: CASSSVADHEAFF. The CDR3 DNA sequence: TGTGCCAGCAGCTCGGTGGCAGACCATGAAGCTTTCTTT. Variable domain in full (rest from reference TRBV9 and TRBJ1-1): DSGVTQTPKHLITATGQRVTLRCSPRSGDLSVYWYQQSLDQGLQFLIQYYNGEERAKGNILERFSAQQFPDLHSELNLSSLELGDSALYFCASSSVADHEAFFGQGTRLTVV.

This rearrangement joins TRBV7-2 to TRBJ1-2; D is unresolved. Trimming left V 3 bases short and J 7 bases short, with 15 bases between. Germline values: CDR1 SGHTA, CDR2 FQGNSA. The CDR3 has 14 amino acids. The CDR3, as DNA: TGTGCCAGCAGCTTGGGAGAGGTGGGCGGTGGCTACACCTTC. This encodes CASSLGEVGGGYTF.

J is TRBJ1-5 and V is TRBV7-2; D remains ambiguous. This CDR3 contains 15 residues. V was clipped by 4 bases and J by 0 bases, with 10 bases between them. Germline assignment: CDR1 SGHTA and CDR2 FQGNSA. CDR3 residues: CASSSTPYSNQPQHF. The CDR3 DNA reads as TGTGCCAGCAGCTCGACCCCGTATAGCAATCAGCCCCAGCATTTT.

This clone came up once. The identical CDR3 is also encoded by other nucleotide sequences in the sample. The CDR3, as DNA: TGTGCCAGCAGCCAGTCGGTTCCCGGGGAGCTGTTTTTT. Its protein is CASSQSVPGELFF. J is TRBJ2-2 and V is TRBV14; D remains unclear. With 3 bases removed from V and 6 bases from J, the gap between germline ends came to 8 bases. The V gene's germline CDR1 is SGHDN and CDR2 FVKESK. This CDR3 has 13 residues. Filled out from reference TRBV14 and TRBJ2-2, the complete variable domain reads EAGVTQFPSHSVIEKGQTVTLRCDPISGHDNLYWYRRVMGKEIKFLLHFVKESKQDESGMPNNRFLAERTGGTYSTLKVQPAELEDSGVYFCASSQSVPGELFFGEGSRLTVL.

The chain employs TRBV4-2 and TRBJ2-2, with 7 bases that match TRBD2. The length of the CDR3 is 15 residues. With V trimmed by 5 bases and J by 1 base, 4 bases remained unmatched. Germline assignment: CDR1 LGHNA and CDR2 YNFKEQ. CDR3 coding DNA: TGTGCCAGCAGCGGGGCGGGGGAGAACACCGGGGAGCTGTTTTTT. Residues: CASSGAGENTGELFF.

The DNA for the CDR3 is TGTGCCAGCAGCTCAAGACAAACCGGGGAGCTGTTTTTT. This translates into CASSSRQTGELFF. This chain uses TRBV7-9 with TRBJ2-2, with unresolved D. V shed 4 bases and J shed 5 bases, with 8 bases lying between them. The germline CDR1 and CDR2 sequences are SEHNR and FQNEAQ (reference sequence). CDR3 size: 13 residues.

This chain uses TRBV7-2 with TRBJ2-7; D call uncertain. Trimming pared 3 bases from V and 0 bases from J, leaving 9 bases between. This CDR3 contains 14 residues. Germline CDR1 is SGHTA and CDR2 is FQGNSA. CDR3 sequence (DNA): TGTGCCAGCAGCTTTTATAGTACCTCCTACGAGCAGTACTTC. Amino acids: CASSFYSTSYEQYF.

This clone came up once. The CDR3 protein is CASSPGTSGRRSDTQYF. The CDR3, as DNA: TGTGCCAGCAGCCCAGGGACTAGCGGGAGACGGTCAGATACGCAGTATTTT. The chain couples TRBV7-9 to TRBJ2-3, with 14 bases that match TRBD2. The germline CDR1 and CDR2 sequences are SEHNR and FQNEAQ (reference sequence). V was clipped by 5 bases and J by 4 bases; unmatched bases: 8. The length of the CDR3 is 17 residues.